A selection of T cell receptor beta chains follows, all from one sample in a study of T cells expressing NK-cell markers. TCRdb reprocessed the 5' RACE reads, with one entry per CDR3 protein and no DNA. The repertoire table contains about 550,000 distinct CDR3 sequences. Sequenced material: blood T cells: a sorted CD56 or NKG2C T cell subset, CD4+ or CD8+ T cells, or bulk PBMC T cells (not recorded which). Receptors were obtained from a man aged 18 to 30 in good health. The CDR3 runs from the conserved cysteine through the conserved F or W.

CDR3aa: CASSSGLAGDGQYF
j_gene: TRBJ2-7
v_gene: TRBV12-3/TRBV12-4

CDR3aa: CASSHENRDRGTDTQYF
j_gene: TRBJ2-3
v_gene: TRBV6-2/TRBV6-3

CDR3aa: CASMNFGQGSEQYF
j_gene: TRBJ2-7
v_gene: TRBV7-2

CDR3aa: CASSGYEDTQYF
j_gene: TRBJ2-3
v_gene: TRBV5-6

CDR3aa: CASSSPGRGANVLTF
j_gene: TRBJ2-6
v_gene: TRBV5-1

CDR3aa: CASSSIRGSDYEQFF
j_gene: TRBJ2-1
v_gene: TRBV12-3/TRBV12-4

CDR3aa: CASSESRTSGNTIYF
j_gene: TRBJ1-3
v_gene: TRBV25-1

CDR3aa: CSAINPYPAGLVSYEQYF
j_gene: TRBJ2-7
v_gene: TRBV20-1

CDR3aa: CASSQGSVVARDEQFF
j_gene: TRBJ2-1
v_gene: TRBV3-1

CDR3aa: CASSLVAGGGNEQFF
j_gene: TRBJ2-1
v_gene: TRBV7-2

CDR3aa: CATSGHSGVSYNEQFF
j_gene: TRBJ2-1
v_gene: TRBV24-1

CDR3aa: CATSREAGGPTNEQFF
j_gene: TRBJ2-1
v_gene: TRBV15

CDR3aa: CSVRAGPRADTQYF
j_gene: TRBJ2-3
v_gene: TRBV29-1

CDR3aa: CASSLEGVGNQPQHF
j_gene: TRBJ1-5
v_gene: TRBV5-1

CDR3aa: CASSSRQGLGTQPQHF
j_gene: TRBJ1-5
v_gene: TRBV27

CDR3aa: CASSPRAGVNGNTIYF
j_gene: TRBJ1-3
v_gene: TRBV18

CDR3aa: CASSERPGLPGHPGTQYF
j_gene: TRBJ2-5
v_gene: TRBV25-1

CDR3aa: CASSLSDGPDYEQYF
j_gene: TRBJ2-7
v_gene: TRBV7-8

CDR3aa: CASLGLGGEAFF
j_gene: TRBJ1-1
v_gene: TRBV12-3/TRBV12-4

CDR3aa: CASSLGATQYF
j_gene: TRBJ2-5
v_gene: TRBV5-1

CDR3aa: CASSSHPFLRRGGDTQYF
j_gene: TRBJ2-3
v_gene: TRBV7-4

CDR3aa: CATSPTSGVNTGELFF
j_gene: TRBJ2-2
v_gene: TRBV15

CDR3aa: CASSPGGPNQPQHF
j_gene: TRBJ1-5
v_gene: TRBV3-1

CDR3aa: CASSYRDLRSSPLHF
j_gene: TRBJ1-6
v_gene: TRBV6-5

CDR3aa: CATSSRRVGTDTQYF
j_gene: TRBJ2-3
v_gene: TRBV15

CDR3aa: CSVGQGRGNIQYF
j_gene: TRBJ2-4
v_gene: TRBV29-1

CDR3aa: CASSYFGRQGGTDTQYF
j_gene: TRBJ2-3
v_gene: TRBV5-8

CDR3aa: CAWSVAPMETQYF
j_gene: TRBJ2-5
v_gene: TRBV30

CDR3aa: CASTRAPGPQRSNEQFF
j_gene: TRBJ2-1
v_gene: TRBV6-1

CDR3aa: CGSWGLRAEAFF
j_gene: TRBJ1-1
v_gene: TRBV29-1

CDR3aa: CATQDGEETQYF
j_gene: TRBJ2-5
v_gene: TRBV10-3

CDR3aa: CASSLLGVDVAEAFF
j_gene: TRBJ1-1
v_gene: TRBV5-1

CDR3aa: CASRQTGLAGHTYEQYF
j_gene: TRBJ2-7
v_gene: TRBV5-1

CDR3aa: CSASYASTDTQYF
j_gene: TRBJ2-3
v_gene: TRBV20-1

CDR3aa: CASRVRELDTQYF
j_gene: TRBJ2-3
v_gene: TRBV12-3/TRBV12-4

CDR3aa: CASSPQGTEAFF
j_gene: TRBJ1-1
v_gene: TRBV6-5